Below are 19 T cell receptor beta chains sequenced from a single sample in a study of blood T cell repertoires in COVID-19. Only in-frame clones appear in the TCRdb table, and some are missing; sequencing was by immunoSEQ multiplex PCR. The sample consists of about 120,000 clones, about 85% of them appearing once. Input material: peripheral blood. These receptor sequences come from a man aged 60-69 years with acute or convalescent COVID-19.

This clone was picked up one time. V is TRBV29-1 and J is TRBJ2-5; 11 bases are a match to TRBD2. The CDR3 loop spans 14 amino acids. J was trimmed by 2 bases and V by 7 bases; bases with no gene match: 6. Looked up from germline, CDR1 is SQVTM and CDR2 is ANQGSEA. CDR3 residues: CSGGTSGVQETQYF. The CDR3 DNA is TGCAGCGGGGGGACTAGCGGAGTACAAGAGACCCAGTACTTC.

This chain joins TRBV18 and TRBJ2-1; TRBD1 aligns across 12 bases. J was trimmed by 1 base and V by 3 bases; bases with no gene match: 4. The germline gives CDR1 KGHSH, CDR2 LQKENI. CDR3 length equals 17 residues. CDR3 in amino acids: CASSPPGQGASYNEQFF. The CDR3 DNA reads as TGTGCCAGCTCACCGCCGGGACAGGGGGCTTCCTACAATGAGCAGTTCTTC.

V and J are TRBV6-6 and TRBJ2-1, with D possibly matching TRBD2 (6 bases). Trimming pared 5 bases from V and 2 bases from J, leaving 13 bases between. The germline V gene has CDR1 MNHNY and CDR2 SVGAGI (reference sequence). The CDR3 runs 15 residues. The DNA of the CDR3 is TGTGCCAGCAGTAAACGGGGGTCTACCTACAATGAGCAGTTCTTC. As protein: CASSKRGSTYNEQFF.

The rearrangement links TRBV28 to TRBJ2-7; 8 positions agree with TRBD1. Germline lookup yields CDR1 MDHEN and CDR2 SYDVKM. The CDR3 has 14 residues. Trimming removed 6 bases from V and 0 bases from J; junction bases left unmatched: 4. The DNA for the CDR3 is TGTGCCAGCAGAAACAGGGGGGCCTCCTACGAGCAGTACTTC. Its protein is CASRNRGASYEQYF.

The chain couples TRBV29-1 to TRBJ2-1; 14 bases map to TRBD2. Germline V gene data show CDR1 as SQVTM and CDR2 as ANQGSEA. The CDR3 runs 17 residues. The J segment lost 8 bases and the V segment lost 4 bases, leaving 13 bases of the junction unmatched. The CDR3 is CSVASLGGTSGRYEQFF. CDR3 bases: TGCAGCGTTGCCTCTCTGGGGGGGACTAGCGGGAGATATGAGCAGTTCTTC.

The chain recombines TRBV10-3 with TRBJ2-2; 10 bases fit TRBD2. The germline V gene encodes CDR1 ENHRY and CDR2 SYGVKD. This CDR3 is built from 14 residues. J was trimmed by 3 bases and V by 10 bases; bases with no gene match: 5. CDR3 DNA sequence: TGTGCCACCCTAGCGGGAGAGGACACCGGGGAGCTGTTTTTT. It translates to CATLAGEDTGELFF.

The V and J genes are TRBV5-1 and TRBJ2-7, with a tentative D call TRBD1 (6 bases). This CDR3 is 16 amino acids long. V shed 0 bases and J shed 0 bases, with 13 bases lying between them. In germline, CDR1 is SGHRS, CDR2 YFSETQ. CDR3 region: CASSLVLGDNSYEQYF. Written as DNA, the CDR3 is TGCGCCAGCAGCTTGGTTCTTGGGGACAACTCCTACGAGCAGTACTTC.

This rearrangement joins TRBV10-3 to TRBJ1-1; the match to TRBD1 covers 11 bases. CDR3 length: 17 amino acids. Germline V gene sequence: CDR1 ENHRY, CDR2 SYGVKD. The V segment lost 6 bases and the J segment 0 bases; nucleotides outside the gene matches: 9. The CDR3: CAISNRDRGVLNTEAFF. The DNA of the CDR3 is TGTGCCATCAGCAACCGGGACAGGGGGGTTTTGAACACTGAAGCTTTCTTT.

The chain combines TRBV7-8 with TRBJ1-2; D is possibly TRBD1 (5 bases). The length of the CDR3 is 13 residues. The germline V and J ends were trimmed by 5 bases and 9 bases, with 16 bases remaining between them. Germline values: CDR1 SGHVS, CDR2 FQNEAQ. The CDR3 bases are TGTGCCAGCAGCATGGTAACCAGACAGAGCTACACCTTC. Encoded protein: CASSMVTRQSYTF.

This rearrangement joins TRBV27 to TRBJ2-4; maybe TRBD2 (7 bases). This CDR3 contains 17 residues. Germline-derived CDR1 and CDR2 are MNHEY and SMNVEV (reference sequence). The V gene lost 4 bases and the J gene lost 1 base, with 17 bases spanning the gap. CDR3 sequence reads: CASSSLRRGAAKNIQYF. The CDR3 DNA reads as TGTGCCAGCAGTTCCCTTAGACGGGGGGCGGCCAAAAACATTCAGTACTTC.

The chain joins TRBV19 to TRBJ1-5; weak D call: TRBD1 (6 bases). Trimming removed 6 bases from V and 0 bases from J, with 15 bases in between. Per germline, CDR1 LNHDA and CDR2 SQIVND (reference sequence). CDR3 length equals 16 residues. The CDR3 DNA sequence: TGTGCCAGTAGGACGACAGGCGACGCTAGCAATCAGCCCCAGCATTTT. Amino acids: CASRTTGDASNQPQHF. Full variable domain (missing parts from reference TRBV19 and TRBJ1-5): DGGITQSPKYLFRKEGQNVTLSCEQNLNHDAMYWYRQDPGQGLRLIYYSQIVNDFQKGDIAEGYSVSREKKESFPLTVTSAQKNPTAFYLCASRTTGDASNQPQHFGDGTRLSIL.

This clone appeared once. The chain joins TRBV5-5 to TRBJ1-1; tentatively, D is TRBD1 (5 bases). V lost 4 bases and J lost 4, with 14 bases in between. CDR3 length equals 14 residues. Germline loops: CDR1 SGHKS, CDR2 YYEKEE (reference sequence). CDR3 residues: CASSREGSPTEAFF. Here the CDR3 DNA reads TGTGCCAGCAGCCGGGAGGGGAGCCCCACTGAAGCTTTCTTT.

V and J are TRBV3-1 (or the pseudogene TRBV3-2) and TRBJ2-7, with D possibly matching TRBD2 (5 bases). This CDR3 contains 14 residues. In germline, CDR1 is LGHDT, CDR2 YNNKEL (reference sequence). The V end was cut by 1 base, the J end by 3 bases, with 10 bases between. CDR3 loop: CASSQGPSNYEQYF. The CDR3 nucleotides read TGTGCCAGCAGCCAAGGCCCTAGCAACTACGAGCAGTACTTC.

The chain employs TRBV28 and TRBJ1-3; D may be TRBD1 (5 bases). The CDR3 is made up of 14 amino acids. Germline loops: CDR1 MDHEN, CDR2 SYDVKM. V shed 6 bases and J shed 4 bases, with 13 bases lying between them. The CDR3 loop is CASSGGNWGNTIYF. The CDR3 DNA is TGTGCCAGCAGCGGGGGAAATTGGGGAAACACCATATATTTT.

The V gene is TRBV29-1, the J gene TRBJ2-7; D is unresolved. Germline CDR1 reads SQVTM; CDR2 reads ANQGSEA. This CDR3 comprises 12 residues. With 4 bases removed from V and 3 bases from J, the gap between germline ends came to 10 bases. CDR3 DNA sequence: TGCAGCGTTGTGGTGGCTGACTACGAGCAGTACTTC. Its translation: CSVVVADYEQYF.

The J gene is TRBJ2-4, the V gene TRBV6-1; 10 positions agree with TRBD2. The CDR3 has 17 amino acids. The J segment lost 0 bases and the V segment lost 4 bases, leaving 6 bases of the junction unmatched. The germline V gene has CDR1 MNHNS and CDR2 SASEGT. Here the CDR3 reads CASSARLAGLAKNIQYF. The CDR3 DNA sequence: TGTGCCAGCAGTGCCCGACTAGCGGGCCTAGCCAAAAACATTCAGTACTTC.

J is TRBJ1-6 and V is TRBV28; tentative D call: TRBD1 (6 bases). Looked up from germline, CDR1 is MDHEN and CDR2 is SYDVKM. CDR3 length equals 14 residues. Trimming pared 3 bases from V and 6 bases from J, leaving 9 bases between. The CDR3 loop is CASSFRGGNSPLHF. CDR3 nucleotide sequence: TGTGCCAGCAGTTTTAGAGGGGGTAATTCACCCCTCCACTTT.

The chain uses TRBV7-3 and TRBJ2-3; 9 nucleotides agree with TRBD1. Germline CDR1 reads SGHTA; CDR2 reads FQGTGA. The CDR3 totals 20 residues. J was trimmed by 2 bases and V by 0 bases; bases with no gene match: 15. The CDR3 DNA sequence: TGTGCCAGCAGCTTAACGAGGGGGACACGGACAGGGGTCCTCACAGATACGCAGTATTTT. Protein: CASSLTRGTRTGVLTDTQYF.

The rearrangement uses TRBV28 and TRBJ2-1; maybe TRBD1 (5 bases). The CDR3 has 11 residues. Per germline, CDR1 MDHEN and CDR2 SYDVKM. V lost 6 bases to trimming and J lost 13 bases, with 13 bases between them. The CDR3 sequence: CASRNTGVQFF. For the CDR3, the DNA is TGTGCCAGCAGAAATACAGGCGTCCAGTTCTTC.